The rows below give T cell receptor beta chains drawn from one sample of a study of cytomegalovirus exposure and HLA in healthy donors. Sequenced by immunoSEQ multiplex PCR; TCRdb stores in-frame clones only, minus some. This table has about 250,000 clones, roughly 87% appearing once. The sequenced sample was PBMCs. Receptor source: a man between 18 and 29 years old in good health and CMV-seropositive. Both conserved end residues are part of each CDR3. D genes are given only for firm matches. Clone size appears in some rows only: once, few, many, or a class for an expanded clone.

cdr3_nt	cdr3_aa	clone_size	d_call	v_call	j_call
TGTGCCAGCACCCCCTCTAGCGGAGAAGTCGCAGATACGCAGTATTTT	CASTPSSGEVADTQYF	.	TRBD2	TRBV27	TRBJ2-3
TGTGCCAGCAGCCAGGATCTAGCGGGAGGGAACACCGGGGAGCTGTTTTTT	CASSQDLAGGNTGELFF	few	TRBD2	TRBV7-9	TRBJ2-2
TGTGCCAGCTCGCCGGCCCCCCCCACAGATACGCAGTATTTT	CASSPAPPTDTQYF	.	.	TRBV18	TRBJ2-3
TGTGCCAGCAGCGTAAATAGCGGGAGCGGTGAGCAGTTCTTC	CASSVNSGSGEQFF	.	TRBD2	TRBV9	TRBJ2-1
TGTGCCAGCAGTTATAGAGCTCGGACCGTCATTAACACTGAAGCTTTCTTT	CASSYRARTVINTEAFF	.	.	TRBV27	TRBJ1-1
TGCGCCAGCAGCTTCGATCGACTGTGGGAGCAGTTCTTC	CASSFDRLWEQFF	.	.	TRBV5-1	TRBJ2-1
TGTGCCAGCAGGCGTGACAACAGGGGCTATGGCTACACCTTC	CASRRDNRGYGYTF	.	TRBD1	TRBV6-1	TRBJ1-2
TGTGCCAGCGCTCTCACAGGGGAGGCTGGCTACACCTTC	CASALTGEAGYTF	.	TRBD1	TRBV6-1	TRBJ1-2
TGCGCCAGCAGCCCCTCGACAGGGGGCGCATTGTCCTACACCTTC	CASSPSTGGALSYTF	.	TRBD1	TRBV5-1	TRBJ1-2
TGTGCCAGCTCGAGCGGGGGCAACATGAACACTGAAGCTTTCTTT	CASSSGGNMNTEAFF	.	.	TRBV6-5	TRBJ1-1
TGTGCCAGCAGCTTCGCTCACTCCTACGAGCAGTACTTC	CASSFAHSYEQYF	.	.	TRBV7-9	TRBJ2-7
TGTGCCAGCAGCTCCAGGGATAGCAATCAGCCCCAGCATTTT	CASSSRDSNQPQHF	.	.	TRBV27	TRBJ1-5
TGTGCCAGCAGCTTGGGGGGGGGCGACAATCAGCCCCAGCATTTT	CASSLGGGDNQPQHF	.	.	TRBV5-6	TRBJ1-5
TGTGCCAGCAGCTTAGGACTACTAGCGGGAGGTAGGGACGAGCAGTACTTC	CASSLGLLAGGRDEQYF	.	TRBD2	TRBV7-8	TRBJ2-7
TGTGCCAGCATCAAAAAGGAGCGGGGGGCGTCAGATACTGAAGCTTTCTTT	CASIKKERGASDTEAFF	once	.	TRBV2	TRBJ1-1
TGTGCCAGCAGCCTTTTTATGGAGCAGTACTTC	CASSLFMEQYF	.	.	TRBV5-6	TRBJ2-7
TGTGCCAGCAGCCTAAGGCGGGGTCAGCCCCAGCATTTT	CASSLRRGQPQHF	.	.	TRBV7-2	TRBJ1-5
TGTGCCAGCAGTCCCCGGGGGACAGGGAGGATTGGCTACACCTTC	CASSPRGTGRIGYTF	.	TRBD1	TRBV28	TRBJ1-2
TGTGCCATCAACCGGGACGGCAATCAGCCCCAGCATTTT	CAINRDGNQPQHF	.	.	TRBV10-3	TRBJ1-5
TGTGCCAGCAGCTTAGGGGACAGGGGGCCTTACAATGAGCAGTTCTTC	CASSLGDRGPYNEQFF	.	TRBD1	TRBV11-3	TRBJ2-1
TGCAGCGTTGCTTGGCGTTGGAACACTGAAGCTTTCTTT	CSVAWRWNTEAFF	large	.	TRBV29-1	TRBJ1-1
TGTGCCAGCAGCTTGGGGCCGGGACAGCTCATTTCTGGGGCCAACGTCCTGACTTTC	CASSLGPGQLISGANVLTF	.	TRBD1	TRBV5-6	TRBJ2-6
TGTGCCAGCAGTGCCCCGGACATCCCCACTGAAGCTTTCTTT	CASSAPDIPTEAFF	.	.	TRBV6-1	TRBJ1-1
TGTGCCATCAGTCCGGACAGCCTCTATGGCTACACCTTC	CAISPDSLYGYTF	.	.	TRBV10-3	TRBJ1-2
TGTGCCAGCAGCGTTTCACAGCGGGGGATCAGGCATACGCAGTATTTT	CASSVSQRGIRHTQYF	.	TRBD2	TRBV9	TRBJ2-3
TGCGCCAGCAGCTCGGGGGGACAGGGTGGTGGAGATACGCAGTATTTT	CASSSGGQGGGDTQYF	.	TRBD1	TRBV5-1	TRBJ2-3
TGTGCCAGCAGTTTCCCCGCAGGTGGCTACGAGCAGTACTTC	CASSFPAGGYEQYF	.	.	TRBV28	TRBJ2-7
TGTGCCAGCAGTTGGCGGGGGGGTACAGATACGCAGTATTTT	CASSWRGGTDTQYF	.	TRBD2	TRBV28	TRBJ2-3
TGTGCCAGCAGCCAGTGGGGCTACTCCTACAATGAGCAGTTCTTC	CASSQWGYSYNEQFF	.	.	TRBV14	TRBJ2-1
TGTGCCAGTAGTCCTCTAGCGGGGGCGCACTATGGCTACACCTTC	CASSPLAGAHYGYTF	.	.	TRBV19	TRBJ1-2
TGTGCCATCAACCCTACAGGGGGAGCGACTGAAGCTTTCTTT	CAINPTGGATEAFF	few	TRBD1	TRBV10-3	TRBJ1-1
TGCGCCAGCAGCTTGGCTGGAGGGGAAGAGACCCAGTACTTC	CASSLAGGEETQYF	.	.	TRBV5-1	TRBJ2-5
TGTGCCAGCAGCCAGAGGACGGGCATGAACACTGAAGCTTTCTTT	CASSQRTGMNTEAFF	.	.	TRBV11-3	TRBJ1-1
TGTGCCAGCAGGACCCAAGAGACCCAGTACTTC	CASRTQETQYF	.	.	TRBV2	TRBJ2-5
TGCGCCAGCAGCGCCTGGACAGCCGACTACGAGCAGTACTTC	CASSAWTADYEQYF	.	.	TRBV23-1	TRBJ2-7
TGTGCCAGCAGCCTCTCCCGGGACAGCACTTATGGCTACACCTTC	CASSLSRDSTYGYTF	.	TRBD1	TRBV11-2	TRBJ1-2
TGTGCCAGCAGTTGGGGGACAGGGGGAAGTGGAAACATTCAGTACTTC	CASSWGTGGSGNIQYF	few	TRBD1	TRBV2	TRBJ2-4
TGCGCCAGCAGCTTCGGACGCGTCTACAATGAGCAGTTCTTC	CASSFGRVYNEQFF	.	.	TRBV5-1	TRBJ2-1
TGTGCCAGCAGTCCAGGGGCGACCCAGTACTTC	CASSPGATQYF	.	.	TRBV25-1	TRBJ2-5
TGTGCCAGCTCACCGGGACTAGCGGGGGACAATGAGCAGTTCTTC	CASSPGLAGDNEQFF	.	TRBD2	TRBV18	TRBJ2-1
TGTGCCAGCAGCTTACAGACAGGGGGCGGCTATGGCTACACCTTC	CASSLQTGGGYGYTF	.	TRBD1	TRBV7-6	TRBJ1-2
TGCGCCAGCAGGGAGGCGGGGGCAGATACGCAGTATTTT	CASREAGADTQYF	.	TRBD2	TRBV5-1	TRBJ2-3
TGTGCCAGCAGTGAATACTCCGGCAGGGGCCCGCGCATCGGCGACGAGCAGTACTTC	CASSEYSGRGPRIGDEQYF	.	.	TRBV6-1	TRBJ2-7
TGTGCCAGCTCACCACAGTCACACCTAAATGGCTACACCTTC	CASSPQSHLNGYTF	few	.	TRBV18	TRBJ1-2
TGTGCCAGCAGTTCGCCAGGGTATTCCTACGAGCAGTACTTC	CASSSPGYSYEQYF	.	.	TRBV28	TRBJ2-7
TGTGCCAGCAGTGACCGACAGATTGGGAATGAGCAGTTCTTC	CASSDRQIGNEQFF	.	.	TRBV25-1	TRBJ2-1
TGTGCCAGCAGCGGGACTAGCGTTGCCTACAATGAGCAGTTCTTC	CASSGTSVAYNEQFF	.	TRBD2	TRBV6-5	TRBJ2-1
TGTGCCAGCAGCTTAGGGGGACGGTATGGCTACACCTTC	CASSLGGRYGYTF	.	.	TRBV7-2	TRBJ1-2
TGTGCCAGCAGTTTATCGTCTTTCTTCAGAGGGGGCGAATTGGGAGGCTACACCTTC	CASSLSSFFRGGELGGYTF	.	TRBD1	TRBV27	TRBJ1-2
TGCGCCAGCAGCAAGATACAGGGGGCAGATACTGAAGCTTTCTTT	CASSKIQGADTEAFF	.	TRBD1	TRBV5-1	TRBJ1-1
TGTGCCAGCAGTCCCATAGGGGACAGCAATCAGCCCCAGCATTTT	CASSPIGDSNQPQHF	.	.	TRBV27	TRBJ1-5
TGTGCCAGCAGCTTGAAGCCAGGTAGCTACAATGAGCAGTTCTTC	CASSLKPGSYNEQFF	.	.	TRBV11-1	TRBJ2-1
TGTGCCAGCAGTGGGCAAGGGGCTAACTATGGCTACACCTTC	CASSGQGANYGYTF	.	.	TRBV2	TRBJ1-2
TGTGCCAGCAGTTTATGGGCGGGACTAGCGGGAGGACACAACGAGCAGTACTTC	CASSLWAGLAGGHNEQYF	.	TRBD2	TRBV28	TRBJ2-7
TGTGCCAGCAGCCCGGGGTGGGTCTCTGGGGCCAACGTCCTGACTTTC	CASSPGWVSGANVLTF	.	.	TRBV5-6	TRBJ2-6
TGTGCCAGCAGTTTGATTGGGCAGGGAACACAGCCCCAGCATTTT	CASSLIGQGTQPQHF	.	.	TRBV28	TRBJ1-5